These T cell receptor beta chains were read from a single sample in a study of T cells after yellow fever vaccination. MiXCR was run by TCRdb on the 5' RACE reads, yielding one entry per CDR3 protein. The sample carries 450,000 to 550,000 distinct CDR3 sequences, just over 20% recorded once. The sequencing here drew on PBMCs, taken about 20 days after the first yellow fever vaccination. The receptors were gathered from a young man who received the YFV17D yellow fever vaccine. The CDR3 runs from the conserved cysteine through the conserved F or W. The D gene is left open where the match is weak. Not every row has a clone size; where given, it reads once, few, many or a size class.

CDR3aa	CDR3nt	abundance	d_gene	v_gene	j_gene
CASRHLDRQGYTF	TGTGCCAGCAGGCACCTGGACAGACAGGGCTACACCTTC	-	-	TRBV27	TRBJ1-2
CASSYGSRGSNIQYF	TGTGCCAGCAGTTACGGTTCGAGGGGTAGTAACATTCAGTACTTC	few	-	TRBV6-5	TRBJ2-4
CASSPGYNQPQHF	TGTGCCAGCAGTCCAGGGTACAATCAGCCCCAGCATTTT	few	-	TRBV7-9	TRBJ1-5
CASSLDRISGGYNEQFF	TGTGCCAGCAGCTTAGATAGGATTAGCGGGGGTTACAATGAGCAGTTCTTC	-	TRBD2	TRBV11-2	TRBJ2-1
CASRLSTGANVLTF	TGTGCCAGCAGACTTAGCACTGGGGCCAACGTCCTGACTTTC	few	-	TRBV7-8	TRBJ2-6
CASNLGVAANQPQHF	TGTGCCAGCAATCTGGGTGTCGCGGCCAATCAGCCCCAGCATTTT	few	-	TRBV12-3/TRBV12-4	TRBJ1-5
CASTEGPRGGTDTQYF	TGTGCCAGTACCGAAGGTCCTCGCGGGGGAACAGATACGCAGTATTTT	few	TRBD2	TRBV19	TRBJ2-3
CASSPEDSGNNSPLHF	TGTGCCAGCTCACCAGAAGACAGCGGGAATAATTCACCCCTCCACTTT	few	-	TRBV18	TRBJ1-6
CASSLVGVLMNTEAFF	TGTGCCAGCAGCTTAGTCGGGGTTCTAATGAACACTGAAGCTTTCTTT	-	-	TRBV7-6	TRBJ1-1
CASRTGNSQPQHF	TGTGCCAGCAGGACAGGGAACAGTCAGCCCCAGCATTTT	-	TRBD1	TRBV6-2/TRBV6-3	TRBJ1-5
CASSPSGGQFF	TGTGCCAGCAGCCCTAGCGGGGGGCAGTTCTTC	-	TRBD2	TRBV11-2	TRBJ2-1
CASSPLSTGSGANVLTF	TGCGCCAGCAGCCCCCTCTCGACAGGGTCTGGGGCCAACGTCCTGACTTTC	-	TRBD1	TRBV5-1	TRBJ2-6
CASSLIRAQGQDTIYF	TGTGCCAGCAGCTTAATAAGGGCGCAGGGCCAAGACACCATATATTTT	-	-	TRBV7-6	TRBJ1-3
CASRPRWGGTYNEQFF	TGTGCCAGCAGACCTCGTTGGGGGGGGACCTACAATGAGCAGTTCTTC	-	TRBD2	TRBV27	TRBJ2-1
CASSQTGTSGVEQYF	TGCGCCAGCAGCCAGACCGGGACTAGCGGGGTCGAGCAGTACTTC	-	TRBD2	TRBV5-1	TRBJ2-7
CASTNYTVPRYGYTF	TGTGCCAGCACGAATTACACCGTACCGCGCTATGGCTACACCTTC	many	-	TRBV27	TRBJ1-2
CASSPAGLAGYSSYNEQFF	TGTGCCAGCAGCCCAGCAGGGCTAGCGGGGTATAGCTCCTACAATGAGCAGTTCTTC	-	TRBD2	TRBV13	TRBJ2-1
CASSPGGDPVEF	TGTGCCAGCTCACCGGGCGGGGACCCGGTCGAATTC	-	-	TRBV18	TRBJ2-1
CTGLAGDLDPYNEQFF	TGCACCGGACTAGCGGGGGACCTAGACCCCTACAATGAGCAGTTCTTC	few	TRBD2	TRBV29-1	TRBJ2-1
CASSEEGQGRSYGYTF	TGTGCCAGCAGTGAAGAGGGACAGGGCCGATCCTATGGCTACACCTTC	-	TRBD1	TRBV2	TRBJ1-2
CASSPAVGDTGELFF	TGTGCCAGCAGCCCGGCAGTGGGTGACACCGGGGAGCTGTTTTTT	once	-	TRBV7-2	TRBJ2-2
CASSLARGTNTEAFF	TGCGCCAGCAGCTTGGCCCGGGGAACGAACACTGAAGCTTTCTTT	-	-	TRBV5-1	TRBJ1-1
CASSLVPQGAGEQYF	TGTGCCAGCAGCTTAGTGCCGCAGGGGGCAGGGGAGCAGTACTTC	few	TRBD1	TRBV7-2	TRBJ2-7
CASTTRAGTPEGETQYF	TGTGCCAGCACCACAAGGGCCGGGACACCAGAGGGGGAGACCCAGTACTTC	few	-	TRBV7-9	TRBJ2-5
CASSSPGPKYNEQFF	TGTGCCAGCAGCTCTCCGGGACCAAAGTACAATGAGCAGTTCTTC	-	-	TRBV7-6	TRBJ2-1
CASGKLVHRGDTQYF	TGTGCTAGTGGGAAGTTAGTTCACCGGGGCGATACGCAGTATTTT	few	-	TRBV12-5	TRBJ2-3
CASSPTPLYEQYF	TGTGCCAGCAGCCCCACGCCACTCTACGAGCAGTACTTC	few	-	TRBV25-1	TRBJ2-7
CASMTGGTEQFF	TGTGCCAGCATGACAGGGGGCACTGAGCAGTTCTTC	few	TRBD1	TRBV6-2/TRBV6-3	TRBJ2-1
CASSYTGQGVGLGTQYF	TGTGCCAGCAGTTACACTGGACAGGGAGTGGGTTTGGGGACCCAGTACTTC	few	TRBD1	TRBV6-5	TRBJ2-5
CASTPPGTDEAFF	TGTGCCAGCACTCCCCCCGGGACAGACGAAGCTTTCTTT	-	TRBD1	TRBV11-2	TRBJ1-1
CASRTGTGKIWAMNTGELFF	TGTGCCAGCAGAACCGGGACAGGGAAGATTTGGGCTATGAACACCGGGGAGCTGTTTTTT	-	TRBD1	TRBV11-1	TRBJ2-2
CASSLDRGLNEQFF	TGTGCCAGCAGCTTGGACAGGGGTCTCAATGAGCAGTTCTTC	-	TRBD1	TRBV7-9	TRBJ2-1
CASSQVEAHSNQPQHF	TGTGCCAGCAGCCAAGTAGAGGCTCATAGCAATCAGCCCCAGCATTTT	-	-	TRBV4-2	TRBJ1-5
CASSQVRVAEQYF	TGCGCCAGCAGCCAAGTGCGGGTGGCCGAGCAGTACTTC	-	-	TRBV4-1	TRBJ2-7
CASSEEQSPLHF	TGTGCCAGCAGTGAGGAGCAATCACCCCTCCACTTT	few	-	TRBV12-3/TRBV12-4	TRBJ1-6
CASSPPGTHQETQYF	TGTGCCAGCTCACCACCCGGGACACACCAAGAGACCCAGTACTTC	-	-	TRBV18	TRBJ2-5
CASSVDSYGDTEAFF	TGTGCCAGCAGCGTTGACAGTTACGGGGACACTGAAGCTTTCTTT	-	-	TRBV9	TRBJ1-1
CASSSAENEQFF	TGTGCCAGCAGTTCGGCAGAGAATGAGCAGTTCTTC	few	-	TRBV12-3/TRBV12-4	TRBJ2-1
CASSLMAGLSSYNEQFF	TGCGCCAGCAGCTTGATGGCGGGGTTGAGCTCCTACAATGAGCAGTTCTTC	few	-	TRBV5-1	TRBJ2-1
CAISETGRNQPQHF	TGTGCCATCAGTGAGACGGGCAGGAATCAGCCCCAGCATTTT	-	-	TRBV10-3	TRBJ1-5
CASNKGGEPNTIYF	TGTGCCAGCAACAAAGGGGGGGAACCGAACACCATATATTTT	-	-	TRBV6-1	TRBJ1-3
CASSPETTRGIEQYF	TGTGCCAGCAGCCCCGAGACTACCCGGGGGATCGAGCAGTACTTC	-	-	TRBV7-2	TRBJ2-7
CASSSGGALNEQFF	TGCGCCAGCAGCTCCGGGGGGGCATTGAATGAGCAGTTCTTC	many	TRBD2	TRBV5-1	TRBJ2-1
CASSHLKTGAQKRAFF	TGTGCCAGCAGCCACCTCAAGACAGGGGCCCAGAAGCGAGCTTTCTTT	-	TRBD1	TRBV14	TRBJ1-1
CASSWTGLQPQHF	TGTGCCAGCAGTTGGACAGGGCTTCAGCCCCAGCATTTT	few	TRBD1	TRBV6-2/TRBV6-3	TRBJ1-5
CASRNRVGIVSPLHF	TGTGCCAGCAGAAACAGGGTCGGTATAGTCTCCCCCCTCCACTTT	-	-	TRBV6-1	TRBJ1-6
CASSTGQASTDTQYF	TGCGCCAGCAGCACTGGACAGGCTAGCACAGATACGCAGTATTTT	few	TRBD1	TRBV5-1	TRBJ2-3
CASSNRDGNNSPLHF	TGCGCCAGCAGCAACCGGGACGGAAATAATTCACCCCTCCACTTT	-	-	TRBV5-1	TRBJ1-6
CASSSDRSQETQYF	TGTGCCAGCAGTTCAGACAGATCTCAAGAGACCCAGTACTTC	-	-	TRBV6-5	TRBJ2-5
CATSDPTRDTQYF	TGTGCCACCAGTGATCCTACCCGCGATACGCAGTATTTT	few	-	TRBV24-1	TRBJ2-3
CASSGGTGGEQFF	TGTGCCAGCAGCGGGGGGACAGGGGGGGAGCAGTTCTTC	many	TRBD1	TRBV7-2	TRBJ2-1
CATSRDIHTEAFF	TGTGCCACCAGCAGAGACATACACACTGAAGCTTTCTTT	-	-	TRBV15	TRBJ1-1